Listed here are 12 T cell receptor beta chains from one sample, sequenced in a study of T cell responses to AZD1222 COVID-19 vaccine. Method: immunoSEQ multiplex PCR; TCRdb's copy keeps in-frame clones and lacks some. This sample has about 130,000 clones; more than 85% occur once, and the top ten carry around 2.8%. The sample consisted of peripheral blood, taken on day 0 of AZD1222 vaccination. The receptors originated from an adult in good health.

This chain connects TRBV30 to TRBJ1-6; 7 bases agree with TRBD1. The CDR3 extends over 15 amino acids. Trimming took 2 bases from V and 5 from J; bases not matched to a gene: 6. Germline V gene data show CDR1 as GTSNPN and CDR2 as SVGIG (reference sequence). The CDR3 DNA reads TGTGCCTGGAGTATTCGACAGGGCAATAATTCACCCCTCCACTTT. Its translation: CAWSIRQGNNSPLHF.

V usage is TRBV4-1 and J usage is TRBJ2-3, with TRBD2 as a possible D gene (6 bases). Trimming took 1 base from V and 2 from J, leaving 10 bases between them. Germline CDR1 and CDR2: MGHRA and YSYEKL. The CDR3 is 15 residues long. The CDR3 sequence: CASSQGERVTDTQYF. CDR3 nucleotide sequence: TGCGCCAGCAGCCAAGGAGAGCGGGTCACAGATACGCAGTATTTT.

The chain employs TRBV10-1 and TRBJ2-3; 8 bases fit TRBD2. Trimming cost V 7 bases and J 0 bases; bases outside gene matches: 12. Germline CDR1 and CDR2: WNHNN and SYGVQD (reference sequence). The CDR3 is made up of 17 amino acids. The CDR3 protein is CASKVKIAGISTDTQYF. CDR3 nucleotides: TGCGCCAGCAAGGTAAAAATAGCGGGGATAAGCACAGATACGCAGTATTTT.

The rearrangement uses TRBV19 and TRBJ2-2; the match to TRBD2 covers 10 bases. Germline trimming cut 1 base from V and 9 bases from J; bases unmatched to any gene: 5. The germline V gene has CDR1 LNHDA and CDR2 SQIVND (reference sequence). This CDR3 region has 15 residues. DNA for the CDR3: TGTGCCAGTAGTATAGGGACTAGCGGAATCAGGGAGCTGTTTTTT. Translation: CASSIGTSGIRELFF.

CDR3 region: CASSSELNSGNTIYF. The CDR3 DNA sequence: TGTGCCAGCAGCTCCGAACTCAACTCTGGAAACACCATATATTTT. The V gene is TRBV5-4, the J gene TRBJ1-3; no reliable D call. This CDR3 has 15 amino acids. Trimming left V 3 bases short and J 0 bases short, with 10 bases between. In germline, CDR1 is SGHNT, CDR2 YYREEE (reference sequence).

The genes are TRBV19 and TRBJ1-3; 10 bases agree with TRBD1. CDR3 length: 15 residues. V was clipped by 10 bases and J by 0 bases; unmatched bases: 6. CDR1 and CDR2 from the germline V gene are LNHDA and SQIVND (reference sequence). CDR3 coding DNA: TGTGCCACCTCGGACAGGGGGTCCTCTGGAAACACCATATATTTT. Translated: CATSDRGSSGNTIYF.

This chain connects TRBV19 to TRBJ1-1; possibly TRBD1 for D (5 bases). V dropped 0 bases and J dropped 0 bases, with 14 bases sitting between them. Germline assignment: CDR1 LNHDA and CDR2 SQIVND (reference sequence). This CDR3 has 17 amino acids. CDR3 amino acids: CASSIDPDRFMNTEAFF. The CDR3, as DNA: TGTGCCAGTAGTATAGATCCTGACAGATTCATGAACACTGAAGCTTTCTTT.

The chain recombines TRBV19 with TRBJ1-1, with 8 bases identical to TRBD1. The trim removed 7 bases at V and 7 bases at J, leaving 14 bases unmatched. The length of the CDR3 is 15 residues. From germline, CDR1 is LNHDA and CDR2 SQIVND (reference sequence). The CDR3 DNA sequence: TGTGCCAGTAATTATTACGACAGGGGAGATGGTGAAGCTTTCTTT. Its translation is CASNYYDRGDGEAFF.

The chain employs TRBV30 and TRBJ1-2, with a possible D match to TRBD1 (6 bases). Germline CDR1 and CDR2: GTSNPN and SVGIG (reference sequence). V lost 8 bases to trimming and J lost 8 bases, with 15 bases between them. CDR3 length: 11 amino acids. This chain's CDR3 is CALRGAGGYTF. The CDR3 DNA reads TGTGCCCTGCGGGGGGCGGGCGGCTACACCTTC.

This clone was seen a few times. The chain uses TRBV7-6 and TRBJ1-5, with D maybe TRBD1 (6 bases). Germline V gene lookup returns CDR1 SGHVS and CDR2 FNYEAQ. V lost 1 base to trimming and J lost 5 bases, with 9 bases between them. CDR3 length: 14 residues. Here the CDR3 DNA reads TGTGCCAGCAGCTTAGGGGGGGCGGATCAGCCCCAGCATTTT. Protein: CASSLGGADQPQHF.

The V call is TRBV5-5, the J call TRBJ1-5, with 9 bases fitting TRBD1. The germline CDR1 and CDR2 sequences are SGHKS and YYEKEE (reference sequence). Trimming removed 4 bases from V and 2 bases from J; junction bases left unmatched: 7. CDR3 size: 16 residues. CDR3 DNA sequence: TGTGCCAGCAGCCCCTGGACAGGGGTGGGCAATCAGCCCCAGCATTTT. This sequence encodes CASSPWTGVGNQPQHF.

This chain connects TRBV24-1 to TRBJ1-5; D gene unclear. The V end was cut by 7 bases, the J end by 5 bases, with 20 bases between. Germline V gene lookup returns CDR1 KGHDR and CDR2 SFDVKD. This CDR3 contains 16 residues. The DNA of the CDR3 is TGTGCCACCAGGGATCAACTCAGGAATTTTGATCAGCCCCAGCATTTT. It translates to CATRDQLRNFDQPQHF.